These 9 T cell receptor beta chains share one sample of origin, sequenced in a study of blood T cell repertoires in COVID-19. Produced via immunoSEQ multiplex PCR; TCRdb's table is partial and in-frame only. The table lists about 130,000 clones, about four fifths of them singletons. Source material: peripheral blood. These receptor sequences come from a woman older than 75 with acute or convalescent COVID-19.

The chain couples TRBV18 to TRBJ1-3, with 8 positions matching TRBD1. The V gene end was trimmed by 2 bases and the J gene end by 3 bases; junction bases not matched to a gene: 9. The CDR3 consists of 17 residues. Germline V gene lookup returns CDR1 KGHSH and CDR2 LQKENI. The CDR3 nucleotides read TGTGCCAGCTCACCATCAAACCAGGGGGCTGGTGGAAACACCATATATTTT. Translated, it gives CASSPSNQGAGGNTIYF.

The chain couples TRBV6-4 to TRBJ1-2; 9 positions match TRBD1. V lost 2 bases and J lost 6; bases outside the gene matches: 7. The CDR3 extends over 15 amino acids. Per germline, CDR1 MRHNA and CDR2 SNTAGT. In nucleotides, the CDR3 is TGTGCCAGCAGTGACGGGGGACAGGGTAGGGATGGCTACACCTTC. It translates to CASSDGGQGRDGYTF.

This clone was picked up a small number of times. The chain carries TRBV5-1 and TRBJ2-7; TRBD2 matches at 8 bases. Germline-derived CDR1 and CDR2 are SGHRS and YFSETQ. V shed 4 bases and J 6 bases; nucleotides not matched to a gene: 12. The CDR3 sequence is 15 residues long. The chain's CDR3 is CASSASTGGAAEQYF. CDR3 bases: TGCGCCAGCAGCGCCAGCACCGGGGGGGCGGCCGAGCAGTACTTC. Full variable domain (remainder filled in from reference TRBV5-1 and TRBJ2-7): KAGVTQTPRYLIKTRGQQVTLSCSPISGHRSVSWYQQTPGQGLQFLFEYFSETQRNKGNFPGRFSGRQFSNSRSEMNVSTLELGDSALYLCASSASTGGAAEQYFGPGTRLTVT.

The CDR3 protein is CASSLALAGGYNEQFF. The DNA for the CDR3 is TGTGCCAGCAGTTTAGCCTTAGCGGGGGGTTACAATGAGCAGTTCTTC. The chain recombines TRBV7-3 with TRBJ2-1, with 10 nucleotides matching TRBD2. The length of the CDR3 is 16 residues. Germline V gene data show CDR1 as SGHTA and CDR2 as FQGTGA. The junction had 9 bases not matched to a gene; V was cut back by 6 bases and J by 4 bases. The whole variable domain, filled in from reference TRBV7-3 and TRBJ2-1, reads GAGVSQTPSNKVTEKGKYVELRCDPISGHTALYWYRQSLGQGPEFLIYFQGTGAADDSGLPNDRFFAVRPEGSVSTLKIQRTERGDSAVYLCASSLALAGGYNEQFFGPGTRLTVL.

The chain links TRBV2 to TRBJ1-2, with D unclear. The CDR3 has 13 amino acids. Germline V gene lookup returns CDR1 SNHLY and CDR2 FYNNEI. V gave up 4 bases and J gave up 8 bases, with 14 bases separating them. CDR3 sequence reads: CASSVGVGEGYTF. The CDR3, as DNA: TGTGCCAGCAGTGTTGGGGTTGGGGAGGGCTACACCTTC. Based on the CDR3 plus reference TRBV2 and TRBJ1-2, the full variable domain is EPEVTQTPSHQVTQMGQEVILRCVPISNHLYFYWYRQILGQKVEFLVSFYNNEISEKSEIFDDQFSVERPDGSNFTLKIRSTKLEDSAMYFCASSVGVGEGYTFGSGTRLTVV.

J is TRBJ2-7 and V is TRBV7-2; 8 bases are shared with TRBD2. The length of the CDR3 is 12 residues. Germline lookup yields CDR1 SGHTA and CDR2 FQGNSA. Losses at the gene ends were 3 bases for V and 10 bases for J; bases not matched to a gene: 5. The CDR3, as DNA: TGTGCCAGCAGCTTTTCGGGGGGGGTTCAGTACTTC. Translation gives CASSFSGGVQYF.

Details on this clone: This sample also contains other DNA sequences that code for the same CDR3. This chain connects TRBV9 to TRBJ2-1; 11 positions match TRBD2. The J segment lost 5 bases and the V segment lost 4 bases, leaving 5 bases of the junction unmatched. Germline loops: CDR1 SGDLS, CDR2 YYNGEE. The CDR3 is 15 residues long. Here the CDR3 DNA reads TGTGCCAGCAGCCCACTAGCGGGGGATAACAATGAGCAGTTCTTC. Translated: CASSPLAGDNNEQFF. Drawing the rest from reference TRBV9 and TRBJ2-1, the complete variable domain is DSGVTQTPKHLITATGQRVTLRCSPRSGDLSVYWYQQSLDQGLQFLIQYYNGEERAKGNILERFSAQQFPDLHSELNLSSLELGDSALYFCASSPLAGDNNEQFFGPGTRLTVL.

This clone was observed a few times. The chain recombines TRBV6-6 with TRBJ2-7, with TRBD1 matching over 7 bases. The germline CDR1 and CDR2 sequences are MNHNY and SVGAGI (reference sequence). Trimming removed 6 bases from V and 1 base from J; junction bases left unmatched: 15. The CDR3 loop spans 17 amino acids. Here the CDR3 DNA reads TGTGCCAGCAGCCGAGGTCCTGGGACAGCTAGTTCCTACGAGCAGTACTTC. It specifies CASSRGPGTASSYEQYF.

This rearrangement joins TRBV6-2 or TRBV6-3 to TRBJ2-7; no reliable D call. V lost 2 bases and J lost 4, with 9 bases in between. From germline, CDR1 is MNHEY and CDR2 SVGEGT. CDR3 length: 13 residues. In DNA form, the CDR3 reads TGTGCCAGCAGTTACGGGCTGAAATACGAGCAGTACTTC. Amino acid sequence: CASSYGLKYEQYF.